Below, one T cell receptor beta chain is given with its context. This sample is part of a study of shared clonotypes between healthy human individuals. Study summary: Donor ages ranged 18 to 49 years: a couple of women, a few men.

Between the trimmed V and J ends, which lost 5 bases and 3 bases, there was a span of 17 bases. This CDR3 has 16 amino acids. Looked up from germline, CDR1 is SGHRS and CDR2 is YFSETQ. TCRdb keeps only in-frame clones here, not all; method: immunoSEQ multiplex PCR. Seen here are about 680,000 clones, roughly nine tenths observed once, and the top ten hold 24%. Positively selected for CCR7, the CD45RO-negative cells used as naive CD8 cells excluded terminally differentiated effector memory CD45RA+ cells. The sample consisted of naive CD8+ T cells sorted from blood. The chain has TRBV5-1 and TRBJ2-2, with TRBD1 as a possible D gene (5 bases). The receptor comes from a man aged 30 to 39 in good health. The CDR3: CASSHTIRQYTGELFF. The DNA for the CDR3 is TGCGCCAGCAGTCATACAATTAGACAGTACACCGGGGAGCTGTTTTTT.